This T cell receptor (beta chain) was found in a study of T cell repertoires in cytomegalovirus infection. Study at large: CMV infection and matching HLA type were both indicated by public TCR beta signatures. Study-wide results and caveats: CMV-specific TCR beta clonotypes restricted by HLA-C dominated the ex vivo response.

Trimming stripped 4 bases from V and 2 bases from J, with 11 bases between. Germline-derived CDR1 and CDR2 are MDHEN and SYDVKM. This CDR3 has 14 residues. TCRdb independently ran MiXCR on the reads; one entry per CDR3 protein. The sample carries nearly 650,000 distinct CDR3 sequences, 20% to 25% recorded once. This clonotype showed up many times. The antigen is undetermined. The sample taken for sequencing was CD8+ T cells from PBMCs. The receptor was derived from a human donor in good health (CMV status not recorded). Some clones in this sample may be carry-over from other donors' samples. The rearrangement joins TRBV28 to TRBJ1-2; no clear D. Here the CDR3 reads CASSSSNLNYGYTF. The CDR3 coding sequence is TGTGCCAGCAGTTCCTCTAACTTAAACTATGGCTACACCTTC.